This T cell receptor (beta chain) was sequenced in a study of metastatic and nonmetastatic thyroid tumors. From the PCR reads, TCRdb re-called clones with MiXCR. The profile covers 15,000 to 20,000 clones, with 15% to 19% appearing a single time and roughly 17% taken by the ten largest. The V and J ends lost 3 bases and 0 bases respectively, with 8 bases between them. This CDR3 contains 14 residues. Germline V gene sequence: CDR1 KGHSH, CDR2 LQKENI. All patients reached thyroid surgery having received no treatment beforehand. This clone has at least ten counts. This receptor was taken from a female donor with papillary thyroid cancer or a benign thyroid nodule (not recorded which). Some clones in this sample may be carry-over from other donors' samples. The chain joins TRBV18 to TRBJ1-2; D might be TRBD1 (6 bases). The sample was blood. The CDR3 protein is CASSPGQTNYGYTF. The CDR3 DNA reads TGTGCCAGCTCACCGGGACAAACTAACTATGGCTACACCTTC.